Included here is one TCR beta chain sequence, with context. Its antigen remains unidentified. Method: immunoSEQ multiplex PCR; TCRdb's copy keeps in-frame clones and lacks some. The repertoire holds under 50,000 clones, with approximately 91% as singletons. The sample originates from a study of T cell responses to AZD1222 COVID-19 vaccine. This CDR3 contains 16 residues. V lost 1 base and J 6 bases, leaving 17 bases between the germline ends. From germline, CDR1 is SEHNR and CDR2 FQNEAQ (reference sequence). Pooling was applied to second doses at about 4 or about 12 weeks. Study-wide results and limits: Donors were mostly white British, more females; clonal diversity possibly underestimated. Two AZD1222 administrations were followed by greater Spike-specific TCR breadth and depth.

The sequence was obtained from an adult who received the AZD1222 COVID-19 vaccine. The chain is built from TRBV7-9 and TRBJ2-3; tentatively, D is TRBD2 (6 bases). The sequencing used peripheral blood, collected 28 days after the second AZD1222 dose. The CDR3 region is CASSLVLAVAGDTQYF. The CDR3 nucleotides are TGTGCCAGCAGCTTAGTACTAGCAGTGGCTGGGGATACGCAGTATTTT.